A single sample is the source of the 30 T cell receptor beta chains below, sequenced in a study of blood T cells in healthy people across ages. A J-beta primer mix and a sample-barcoded 5' primer were used in a second PCR of roughly 6 to 12 cycles. MiXCR, applied by TCRdb to the 5' RACE reads, yields one record per CDR3 protein. This sample has about a million distinct CDR3 sequences, with around 49% found just once. The sample was blood. Receptor source: a man under 40 in good health.

V gene TRBV5-1 combines with J gene TRBJ2-3; the match to TRBD1 covers 7 bases. Germline-derived CDR1 and CDR2 are SGHRS and YFSETQ. CDR3 length equals 14 residues. V trimming: 6 bases; J trimming: 2 bases; junction bases outside the gene matches: 6. CDR3 sequence: CASKGTVYTDTQYF. The CDR3 nucleotides are TGCGCCAGCAAAGGGACAGTTTACACAGATACGCAGTATTTT.

The genes are TRBV10-2 and TRBJ1-1, with D maybe TRBD1 (5 bases). Trimming took 6 bases from V and 4 from J, leaving 15 bases between them. The length of the CDR3 is 14 residues. CDR1 WSHSY and CDR2 SAAADI come from the germline V gene. The CDR3 here is CASRAHRQSTEAFF. CDR3 sequence (DNA): TGCGCCAGCAGAGCCCACAGACAGAGCACTGAAGCTTTCTTT.

The V gene is TRBV20-1, the J gene TRBJ2-5; tentatively, D is TRBD2 (6 bases). Germline V lookup: CDR1 DFQATT, CDR2 SNEGSKA (reference sequence). CDR3 length equals 14 residues. V lost 6 bases and J lost 2, with 16 bases in between. CDR3 region: CSASRGGGQETQYF. Here the CDR3 DNA reads TGCAGTGCGTCGCGGGGTGGAGGTCAAGAGACCCAGTACTTC.

This clonotype showed up just a few times. The chain carries TRBV29-1 and TRBJ2-7, with D perhaps assigned TRBD1 or TRBD2 (7 bases each). The CDR3 extends over 13 amino acids. Trimming cost V 4 bases and J 4 bases, with 14 bases left between them. Germline lookup yields CDR1 SQVTM and CDR2 ANQGSEA. CDR3 bases: TGCAGCGTTGGCACAGGGGAGGGGTACGAGCAGTACTTC. Protein sequence: CSVGTGEGYEQYF.

The chain joins TRBV5-5 to TRBJ1-1, with D possibly matching TRBD1 (5 bases). Per germline, CDR1 SGHKS and CDR2 YYEKEE (reference sequence). Between the trimmed V and J ends, which lost 4 bases and 0 bases, there was a span of 16 bases. This CDR3 spans 16 amino acids. This CDR3 reads CASSLGQGHMNTEAFF. The CDR3 DNA follows: TGTGCCAGCAGCCTCGGCCAGGGCCACATGAACACTGAAGCTTTCTTT.

The V gene is TRBV4-2, the J gene TRBJ2-1; TRBD2 matches 12 bases. CDR3 length equals 19 residues. Germline-derived CDR1 and CDR2 are LGHNA and YNFKEQ. Trimming removed 0 bases from V and 0 bases from J; junction bases left unmatched: 6. CDR3 amino acids: CASSQDSLAGGISYNEQFF. CDR3 bases: TGTGCCAGCAGCCAAGACTCCCTAGCGGGGGGGATCTCCTACAATGAGCAGTTCTTC.

There are a few counts of this clonotype. This chain connects TRBV27 to TRBJ1-4, with 9 bases matching TRBD1. This CDR3 is built from 18 residues. The V gene's germline CDR1 is MNHEY and CDR2 SMNVEV (reference sequence). The V and J ends lost 5 bases and 1 base, in that order; junction bases with no gene match: 11. CDR3 in DNA: TGTGCCAGCAGTCCCAGAGACAGGGGGAAGGGAACTAATGAAAAACTGTTTTTT. As protein: CASSPRDRGKGTNEKLFF.

The chain links TRBV5-1 to TRBJ2-7, with 9 bases matching TRBD1. From germline, CDR1 is SGHRS and CDR2 YFSETQ. The length of the CDR3 is 15 residues. The ends lost 4 bases at V and 3 bases at J; junction bases unmatched: 8. CDR3 nucleotides: TGCGCCAGCAGCCCGGTGGACAGGGGAGGCTACGAGCAGTACTTC. Its translation is CASSPVDRGGYEQYF. Full variable domain (missing parts from reference TRBV5-1 and TRBJ2-7): KAGVTQTPRYLIKTRGQQVTLSCSPISGHRSVSWYQQTPGQGLQFLFEYFSETQRNKGNFPGRFSGRQFSNSRSEMNVSTLELGDSALYLCASSPVDRGGYEQYFGPGTRLTVT.

The chain uses TRBV6-1 and TRBJ2-2; perhaps D is TRBD1 or TRBD2 (5 bases each). The V gene lost 8 bases and the J gene lost 4 bases, with 14 bases spanning the gap. The CDR3 has 14 residues. The germline V gene has CDR1 MNHNS and CDR2 SASEGT. Written as DNA, the CDR3 is TGTGCCAGCGAAACAGGAGGTAGCACCGGGGAGCTGTTTTTT. Its protein product is CASETGGSTGELFF.

This clonotype has ten or more counts. This chain uses TRBV7-9 with TRBJ2-1; TRBD1 matches 7 bases. The CDR3 loop spans 16 amino acids. J gave up 4 bases and V 1 base, and 7 bases lay outside the gene matches. Germline CDR1 reads SEHNR; CDR2 reads FQNEAQ (reference sequence). The chain's CDR3 is CASSLEMAQGYNEQFF. DNA for the CDR3: TGTGCCAGCAGCTTAGAGATGGCACAGGGGTACAATGAGCAGTTCTTC.

The gene calls are TRBV29-1 and TRBJ2-1, with 11 bases lining up with TRBD2. V was clipped by 3 bases and J by 0 bases; unmatched bases: 7. CDR3 length: 17 amino acids. The V gene's germline CDR1 is SQVTM and CDR2 ANQGSEA. The CDR3: CSVDGLAGGGSYNEQFF. For the CDR3, the DNA is TGCAGCGTTGATGGGCTAGCGGGGGGAGGCTCCTACAATGAGCAGTTCTTC.

CDR3 protein: CSARVTGGQETQYF. The CDR3 DNA reads TGCAGTGCTAGAGTGACAGGGGGCCAAGAGACCCAGTACTTC. The chain has TRBV20-1 and TRBJ2-5; 9 bases map to TRBD1. Looked up from germline, CDR1 is DFQATT and CDR2 is SNEGSKA (reference sequence). Trimming cost V 1 base and J 1 base; bases outside gene matches: 1. The CDR3 is 14 residues long.

The chain combines TRBV6-5 with TRBJ2-6; 12 bases fit TRBD1. CDR1 is MNHEY and CDR2 is SVGAGI in the germline V gene. This CDR3 spans 18 amino acids. Trimming at V came to 4 bases and at J to 4 bases, leaving 8 bases not matched to a gene. This CDR3 is CASSFPGQGAAGANVLTF. CDR3 sequence (DNA): TGTGCCAGCAGTTTTCCGGGACAGGGGGCGGCAGGGGCCAACGTCCTGACTTTC.

The gene calls are TRBV29-1 and TRBJ1-2; D is possibly TRBD1 (5 bases). The V gene's germline CDR1 is SQVTM and CDR2 ANQGSEA. There are 11 residues in the CDR3. In DNA form, the CDR3 reads TGCACCACGGGGGGAGGCTATGGCTACACCTTC. The encoded protein is CTTGGGYGYTF.

The genes are TRBV20-1 and TRBJ1-5, with D possibly being TRBD1 (5 bases). The germline V gene has CDR1 DFQATT and CDR2 SNEGSKA (reference sequence). This CDR3 region has 15 residues. V was pared by 3 bases and J by 0 bases, with 12 bases between. CDR3 coding DNA: TGCAGTGCTAGGGTCCGGGGGGATAGCAATCAGCCCCAGCATTTT. This translates into CSARVRGDSNQPQHF.

This sequence joins TRBV28 and TRBJ2-5, with D maybe TRBD1 (5 bases). Germline V CDR1 and CDR2: MDHEN, SYDVKM. The CDR3 consists of 14 residues. V was shortened by 7 bases and J by 11 bases, with 23 bases between the two germline ends. The CDR3 loop reads CASTTMGQGREQYF. The DNA of the CDR3 is TGTGCCAGCACCACTATGGGCCAGGGCCGAGAGCAGTACTTC.

This clonotype was counted only a few times. The chain is built from TRBV28 and TRBJ2-7; tentatively, D is TRBD2 (5 bases). Germline CDR1 MDHEN, CDR2 SYDVKM. This CDR3 region has 14 residues. V was shortened by 1 base and J by 4 bases, with 11 bases between the two germline ends. The CDR3 bases are TGTGCCAGCAGTTTATCGAGGGTCCTTTACGAGCAGTACTTC. It is translated as CASSLSRVLYEQYF.

This clonotype was detected ten times or more. The chain couples TRBV6-4 to TRBJ2-3; 9 bases agree with TRBD2. With 2 bases clipped from V and 4 bases from J, the junction kept 1 base outside the gene matches. The germline gives CDR1 MRHNA, CDR2 SNTAGT. CDR3 length: 14 amino acids. The CDR3 DNA is TGTGCCAGCAGTGACGGCGGGGGGGCAGATACGCAGTATTTT. Translation gives CASSDGGGADTQYF.

The gene calls are TRBV6-6 and TRBJ2-3; no reliable D call. Germline V gene sequence: CDR1 MNHNY, CDR2 SVGAGI (reference sequence). The ends were cut back, 7 bases at V and 1 base at J, with 15 bases in the middle. The length of the CDR3 is 15 residues. The CDR3 region is CASISLLSRTDTQYF. DNA for the CDR3: TGTGCCAGCATCTCCCTCCTTTCGCGCACAGATACGCAGTATTTT.

CDR3: CSASPGRVKGNIQYF. For the CDR3, the DNA is TGCAGTGCTAGTCCGGGCCGAGTTAAGGGGAACATTCAGTACTTC. The chain links TRBV20-1 to TRBJ2-4, with a tentative D call TRBD1 (5 bases). The CDR3 spans 15 residues. V lost 3 bases to trimming and J lost 7 bases, with 19 bases between them. Germline-derived CDR1 and CDR2 are DFQATT and SNEGSKA (reference sequence).

The chain joins TRBV6-5 to TRBJ1-6, with D possibly being TRBD1 (6 bases). Germline values: CDR1 MNHEY, CDR2 SVGAGI. CDR3 length: 15 residues. The germline V and J ends were trimmed by 2 bases and 6 bases, with 11 bases remaining between them. The CDR3 sequence: CASSYEDRINSPLHF. CDR3 DNA: TGTGCCAGCAGTTACGAGGACAGAATTAATTCACCCCTCCACTTT.

This clonotype was seen more than once but under ten times. The rearrangement uses TRBV12-3 or TRBV12-4 and TRBJ2-5; D tentatively fits TRBD1 or TRBD2 (5 bases each). Trimming shortened V by 5 bases and J by 2 bases, and 15 bases separated the two germline ends. The CDR3 length is 15 residues. DNA for the CDR3: TGTGCCAGCAGTGGGGACGGTGGGGTACAAGAGACCCAGTACTTC. Translation: CASSGDGGVQETQYF.

V is TRBV5-4 and J is TRBJ1-4; unclear D gene. The CDR3 has 12 residues. The germline V and J ends were trimmed by 0 bases and 10 bases, with 7 bases remaining between them. CDR1 is SGHNT, CDR2 YYREEE, per germline (reference sequence). Here the CDR3 DNA reads TGTGCCAGCAGCTTGGAAAACAGAAAACTGTTTTTT. This encodes CASSLENRKLFF.

A single count supports this clonotype. The chain links TRBV7-8 to TRBJ1-6, with D uncertain. Germline V gene data show CDR1 as SGHVS and CDR2 as FQNEAQ. The CDR3 runs 14 residues. The V and J ends lost 3 bases and 9 bases respectively, with 12 bases between them. CDR3 sequence: CASSFGGNASPLHF. The CDR3 nucleotides read TGTGCCAGCAGCTTCGGAGGGAACGCTTCACCCCTCCACTTT.

The V and J genes are TRBV2 and TRBJ2-6, with 7 bases aligning to TRBD2. The germline CDR1 and CDR2 sequences are SNHLY and FYNNEI. With 8 bases clipped from V and 0 bases from J, the junction kept 10 bases outside the gene matches. The CDR3 has 17 amino acids. CDR3 DNA: TGTGCCAGCCGGTATAGCAGGACTAGCTCTGGGGCCAACGTCCTGACTTTC. It translates to CASRYSRTSSGANVLTF.

V is TRBV15 and J is TRBJ2-7, with D maybe TRBD1 (6 bases). CDR1 and CDR2 (germline): LNHNV, YYDKDF (reference sequence). V shed 0 bases and J shed 3 bases, with 12 bases lying between them. This CDR3 is 15 amino acids long. Here the CDR3 DNA reads TGTGCCACCAGCAGAGATAAAGGGGGATACTACGAGCAGTACTTC. Translated: CATSRDKGGYYEQYF.

This clonotype was picked up a small number of times. This chain uses TRBV4-2 with TRBJ2-3; TRBD2 matches 7 bases. The CDR3 covers 17 residues. Germline CDR1 and CDR2: LGHNA and YNFKEQ. J lost 5 bases, V lost 0 bases, and 11 bases had no gene match. The CDR3 DNA follows: TGTGCCAGCAGCCAAGATCTCGGGGGGAGTCGGGGAGATACGCAGTATTTT. Residues: CASSQDLGGSRGDTQYF.

The table lists this clonotype with a few counts. The chain carries TRBV12-3 or TRBV12-4 and TRBJ2-2; possible D gene TRBD2, 6 bases. The V end lost 7 bases, the J end lost 3 bases, and 9 bases lay between the germline ends. This CDR3 has 13 amino acids. The CDR3 spells CASTIADTGELFF. Here the CDR3 DNA reads TGTGCCAGCACTATAGCGGACACCGGGGAGCTGTTTTTT.

The chain has TRBV6-5 and TRBJ2-5, with D perhaps being TRBD1 or TRBD2 (5 bases each). This CDR3 has 14 amino acids. From germline, CDR1 is MNHEY and CDR2 SVGAGI. V shed 4 bases and J shed 1 base, with 10 bases lying between them. The CDR3 spells CASSSTGLQETQYF. The CDR3 nucleotides are TGTGCCAGCAGTTCCACGGGGCTCCAAGAGACCCAGTACTTC.

The chain links TRBV6-5 to TRBJ2-5, with D possibly matching TRBD1 (6 bases). The V gene's germline CDR1 is MNHEY and CDR2 SVGAGI. With 2 bases removed from V and 4 bases from J, the gap between germline ends came to 14 bases. The CDR3 spans 15 residues. CDR3 loop: CASSYGTSDPETQYF. CDR3 DNA: TGTGCCAGCAGTTACGGGACAAGTGACCCAGAGACCCAGTACTTC.